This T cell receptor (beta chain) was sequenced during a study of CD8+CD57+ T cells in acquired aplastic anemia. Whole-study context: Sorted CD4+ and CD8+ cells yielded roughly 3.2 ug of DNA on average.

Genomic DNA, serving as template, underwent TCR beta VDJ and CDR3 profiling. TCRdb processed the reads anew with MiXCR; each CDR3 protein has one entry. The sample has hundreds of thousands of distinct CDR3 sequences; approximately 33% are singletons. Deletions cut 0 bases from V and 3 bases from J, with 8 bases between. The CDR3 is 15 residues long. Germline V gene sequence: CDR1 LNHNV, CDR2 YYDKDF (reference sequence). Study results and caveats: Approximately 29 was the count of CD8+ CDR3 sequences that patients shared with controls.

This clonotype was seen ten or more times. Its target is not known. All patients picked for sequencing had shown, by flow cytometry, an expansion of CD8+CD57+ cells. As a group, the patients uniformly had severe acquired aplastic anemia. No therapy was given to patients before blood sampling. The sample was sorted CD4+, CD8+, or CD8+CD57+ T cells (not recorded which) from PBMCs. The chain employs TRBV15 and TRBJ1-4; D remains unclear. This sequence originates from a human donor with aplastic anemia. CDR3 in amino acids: CATSRDRSSNEKLFF. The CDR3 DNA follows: TGTGCCACCAGCAGAGACAGATCCTCTAATGAAAAACTGTTTTTT.